These 21 T cell receptor beta chains were sequenced from one sample in a study of glioma-infiltrating T cells after dendritic cell vaccination. Here immunoSEQ multiplex PCR was the method, and the copy in TCRdb shows in-frame clones only, minus some. The sample lists 110,000 or so clones, 85% to 90% seen once, with over 2.5% in the top ten. Specified time point: after dendritic cell vaccination, including at tumor progression/relapse. The sequencing used blood, collected after dendritic cell vaccination. These receptors were taken from a human donor with glioblastoma.

The genes are TRBV25-1 and TRBJ2-7; 7 bases match TRBD2. CDR3 length: 14 amino acids. The germline gives CDR1 MGHDK, CDR2 SYGVNS. J lost 5 bases, V lost 3 bases, and 7 bases had no gene match. CDR3 DNA sequence: TGTGCCAGCAGTGAGGAAGGGAGGGACGACGAGCAGTACTTC. Its translation is CASSEEGRDDEQYF.

The CDR3 sequence is CASSSGQNTEAFF. CDR3 sequence (DNA): TGTGCCAGCTCATCCGGACAGAACACTGAAGCTTTCTTT. The rearrangement links TRBV18 to TRBJ1-1; TRBD1 might be the D (5 bases). The V end was cut by 5 bases, the J end by 1 base, with 8 bases between. CDR1 is KGHSH, CDR2 LQKENI, per germline. The CDR3 length is 13 residues.

The V and J genes are TRBV7-2 and TRBJ2-1; D is unclear. This CDR3 region has 12 residues. Germline V CDR1 and CDR2: SGHTA, FQGNSA. V was pared by 5 bases and J by 5 bases, with 7 bases between. CDR3 nucleotides: TGTGCCAGCAGCCATCCCAACAATGAGCAGTTCTTC. Encoded protein: CASSHPNNEQFF.

J is TRBJ2-3 and V is TRBV7-6; 11 bases are shared with TRBD2. The CDR3 covers 21 residues. Germline CDR1 SGHVS, CDR2 FNYEAQ. Trimming cost V 5 bases and J 2 bases; bases outside gene matches: 21. The CDR3 nucleotides are TGTGCCAGCAGCCTAAAGGGGACGGGGGTACTAGCGGGGGCGGTCACAGATACGCAGTATTTT. This sequence encodes CASSLKGTGVLAGAVTDTQYF.

The rearrangement uses TRBV27 and TRBJ2-5; 8 positions match TRBD1. Losses at the gene ends were 5 bases for V and 2 bases for J; bases not matched to a gene: 10. The CDR3 is made up of 16 amino acids. Germline loops: CDR1 MNHEY, CDR2 SMNVEV (reference sequence). The CDR3 here is CASSTYQGTGQETQYF. In nucleotides, the CDR3 is TGTGCCAGCAGTACCTACCAAGGGACAGGACAAGAGACCCAGTACTTC.

The chain has TRBV9 and TRBJ2-3, with 8 bases identical to TRBD2. This CDR3 has 17 residues. The junction had 7 bases not matched to a gene; V was cut back by 0 bases and J by 1 base. CDR1 is SGDLS and CDR2 is YYNGEE in the germline V gene. CDR3 region: CASSVGSSGGGTDTQYF. CDR3 sequence (DNA): TGTGCCAGCAGCGTAGGATCAAGCGGGGGAGGCACAGATACGCAGTATTTT.

This chain links TRBV19 with TRBJ1-3, with TRBD1 matching over 8 bases. This CDR3 has 15 amino acids. CDR1 LNHDA and CDR2 SQIVND come from the germline V gene (reference sequence). J was trimmed by 4 bases and V by 3 bases; bases with no gene match: 5. The CDR3 DNA sequence: TGTGCCAGTAGTATCAGGCAGGGGGCCGGAAACACCATATATTTT. This encodes CASSIRQGAGNTIYF.

The chain combines TRBV6-5 with TRBJ2-7; 9 positions match TRBD2. The junction had 3 bases not matched to a gene; V was cut back by 3 bases and J by 0 bases. The CDR3 runs 15 residues. Germline values: CDR1 MNHEY, CDR2 SVGAGI. The CDR3 sequence: CASSYSGSPSYEQYF. Here the CDR3 DNA reads TGTGCCAGCAGTTATAGCGGGAGTCCCTCCTACGAGCAGTACTTC.

The chain combines TRBV6-1 with TRBJ1-4; D gene uncertain. Germline loops: CDR1 MNHNS, CDR2 SASEGT. V was pared by 6 bases and J by 4 bases, with 15 bases between. The CDR3 totals 15 residues. CDR3 sequence: CASSEYIGSNEKLFF. In DNA form, the CDR3 reads TGTGCCAGCAGCGAATATATCGGGAGTAATGAAAAACTGTTTTTT.

The count of this clone is one. The genes are TRBV14 and TRBJ2-5, with 10 bases that match TRBD2. Germline-derived CDR1 and CDR2 are SGHDN and FVKESK. The CDR3 runs 16 residues. The ends lost 4 bases at V and 4 bases at J; junction bases unmatched: 9. The DNA of the CDR3 is TGTGCCAGCAGCCGACTAGCGGGTAGTTTAGTAGAGACCCAGTACTTC. As protein: CASSRLAGSLVETQYF. The full variable domain, its missing parts supplied by reference TRBV14 and TRBJ2-5, is EAGVTQFPSHSVIEKGQTVTLRCDPISGHDNLYWYRRVMGKEIKFLLHFVKESKQDESGMPNNRFLAERTGGTYSTLKVQPAELEDSGVYFCASSRLAGSLVETQYFGPGTRLLVL.

The V call is TRBV5-4, the J call TRBJ1-1; TRBD1 matches at 7 bases. Trimming removed 2 bases from V and 6 bases from J; junction bases left unmatched: 4. Looked up from germline, CDR1 is SGHNT and CDR2 is YYREEE (reference sequence). CDR3 length: 13 amino acids. The CDR3 spells CASSFEQGSEAFF. The DNA for the CDR3 is TGTGCCAGCAGCTTCGAACAGGGGTCTGAAGCTTTCTTT.

The chain combines TRBV6-1 with TRBJ1-5, with D possibly being TRBD1 (6 bases). Germline CDR1 reads MNHNS; CDR2 reads SASEGT. The CDR3 spans 14 residues. The V gene lost 2 bases and the J gene lost 6 bases, with 11 bases spanning the gap. In nucleotides, the CDR3 is TGTGCCAGCAGTGAATCAGGGGCCGGTCAGCCCCAGCATTTT. Its translation: CASSESGAGQPQHF.

This clone has a handful of counts. The V and J genes are TRBV7-2 and TRBJ2-4, with D perhaps TRBD2 (6 bases). CDR3 size: 16 residues. Germline-derived CDR1 and CDR2 are SGHTA and FQGNSA. Trimming removed 5 bases from V and 3 bases from J, with 17 bases in between. CDR3: CASSRLGALGKNIQYF. The CDR3 DNA follows: TGTGCCAGCAGCAGACTAGGAGCCTTAGGCAAAAACATTCAGTACTTC.

The CDR3 DNA reads as TGTGCCAGCACCCCCTTTTCGGGTATAGGCTATGGCTACACCTTC. Translating it yields CASTPFSGIGYGYTF. The rearrangement joins TRBV7-9 to TRBJ1-2, with D unclear. Germline lookup yields CDR1 SEHNR and CDR2 FQNEAQ (reference sequence). This CDR3 spans 15 amino acids. Between the trimmed V and J ends, which lost 7 bases and 4 bases, there was a span of 19 bases.

This rearrangement joins TRBV4-1 to TRBJ2-1; 9 nucleotides match TRBD2. CDR3 length equals 17 residues. V gave up 4 bases and J gave up 1 base; unmatched junction bases: 8. From germline, CDR1 is MGHRA and CDR2 YSYEKL. The CDR3 loop reads CASSPTISGRSYNEQFF. For the CDR3, the DNA is TGCGCCAGCAGCCCGACGATTAGCGGGAGATCCTACAATGAGCAGTTCTTC.

The J gene is TRBJ1-2, the V gene TRBV9; no definite D call. The CDR3 is 13 amino acids. CDR1 is SGDLS and CDR2 is YYNGEE in the germline V gene. V was trimmed by 7 bases and J by 2 bases, leaving 12 bases between them. The CDR3, as DNA: TGTGCCAGCGGCACGGGAACAAACTATGGCTACACCTTC. Encoded protein: CASGTGTNYGYTF.

V and J are TRBV27 and TRBJ1-3; tentative D call: TRBD1 (5 bases). The CDR3 is 14 amino acids. V was shortened by 5 bases and J by 4 bases, with 12 bases between the two germline ends. The V gene's germline CDR1 is MNHEY and CDR2 SMNVEV (reference sequence). CDR3: CASSLRAGGNTIYF. CDR3 DNA: TGTGCCAGCAGTCTCAGGGCGGGAGGAAACACCATATATTTT.

This clone was counted a single time. V gene TRBV7-2 combines with J gene TRBJ1-1, with 9 bases that match TRBD1. In germline, CDR1 is SGHTA, CDR2 FQGNSA. J lost 11 bases, V lost 3 bases, and 4 bases had no gene match. The CDR3 loop spans 12 amino acids. The CDR3 sequence: CASSFGDRVAFF. Written as DNA, the CDR3 is TGTGCCAGCAGCTTCGGGGACAGGGTGGCTTTCTTT.

The chain combines TRBV4-1 with TRBJ1-3; D is possibly TRBD1 (6 bases). The V gene lost 3 bases and the J gene lost 4 bases, with 13 bases spanning the gap. Germline V gene data show CDR1 as MGHRA and CDR2 as YSYEKL. The CDR3 sequence is 15 residues long. The CDR3 is CASSQIGGKGNTIYF. DNA for the CDR3: TGCGCCAGCAGCCAGATAGGGGGAAAAGGAAACACCATATATTTT.

The chain joins TRBV29-1 to TRBJ1-2, with TRBD1 matching over 8 bases. V shed 5 bases, J shed 7 bases, and the junction held 6 bases outside the gene matches. There are 12 residues in the CDR3. Per the germline V gene, CDR1 is SQVTM and CDR2 is ANQGSEA. The CDR3 sequence is CSVLQGASGYTF. CDR3 bases: TGCAGCGTTCTTCAGGGGGCCTCTGGCTACACCTTC.

J is TRBJ1-6 and V is TRBV5-1, with D perhaps matching TRBD1 (5 bases). From germline, CDR1 is SGHRS and CDR2 YFSETQ. V lost 3 bases, J lost 10 bases, and 11 bases lay in between. This CDR3 contains 13 residues. CDR3 sequence reads: CASSSGGTSPLHF. The CDR3 DNA sequence: TGCGCCAGCAGCTCAGGAGGGACGTCACCCCTCCACTTT.